Given below is one T cell receptor (beta chain) in context. Using immunoSEQ multiplex PCR, the repertoire was profiled, and TCRdb retains in-frame clones only, with some absent. The sample lists tens of thousands of clones, about 61% occurring once. The V segment lost 0 bases and the J segment 3 bases; nucleotides outside the gene matches: 9. Germline values: CDR1 LGHNA, CDR2 YNFKEQ. The CDR3 runs to 17 residues. This sample is drawn from a study of shared clonotypes between healthy human individuals. Study-level background: A couple of women and a few men aged 18 to 49 served as donors.

Material: memory CD8+ T cells sorted from blood. Indicated subset: CD45RO+ cells pooled with CCR7-negative TemRA cells. This rearrangement joins TRBV4-2 to TRBJ2-3, with 7 bases fitting TRBD2. This sequence was found in a man aged 25 to 40 in good health. This CDR3 reads CASSQDDWGGTTDTQYF. CDR3 nucleotides: TGTGCCAGCAGCCAAGATGACTGGGGGGGGACTACAGATACGCAGTATTTT.